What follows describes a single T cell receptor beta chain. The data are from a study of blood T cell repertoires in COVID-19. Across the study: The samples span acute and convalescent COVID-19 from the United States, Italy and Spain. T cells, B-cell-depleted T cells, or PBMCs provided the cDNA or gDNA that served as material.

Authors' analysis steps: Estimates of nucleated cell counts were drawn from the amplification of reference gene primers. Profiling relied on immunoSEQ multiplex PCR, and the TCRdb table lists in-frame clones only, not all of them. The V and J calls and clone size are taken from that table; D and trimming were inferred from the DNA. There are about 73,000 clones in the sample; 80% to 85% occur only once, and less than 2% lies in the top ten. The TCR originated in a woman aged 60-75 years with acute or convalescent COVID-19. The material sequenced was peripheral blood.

The CDR3 nucleotides read TGTGCCAGCAGCCAAGAATGGAGCACCGGGGAGCTGTTTTTT. Translation gives CASSQEWSTGELFF. This chain connects TRBV14 to TRBJ2-2; D remains ambiguous. The CDR3 covers 14 residues. Germline assignment: CDR1 SGHDN and CDR2 FVKESK. Trimming shortened V by 0 bases and J by 4 bases, and 6 bases separated the two germline ends. Using reference TRBV14 and TRBJ2-2 for the parts outside the CDR3, the full variable domain is EAGVTQFPSHSVIEKGQTVTLRCDPISGHDNLYWYRRVMGKEIKFLLHFVKESKQDESGMPNNRFLAERTGGTYSTLKVQPAELEDSGVYFCASSQEWSTGELFFGEGSRLTVL.